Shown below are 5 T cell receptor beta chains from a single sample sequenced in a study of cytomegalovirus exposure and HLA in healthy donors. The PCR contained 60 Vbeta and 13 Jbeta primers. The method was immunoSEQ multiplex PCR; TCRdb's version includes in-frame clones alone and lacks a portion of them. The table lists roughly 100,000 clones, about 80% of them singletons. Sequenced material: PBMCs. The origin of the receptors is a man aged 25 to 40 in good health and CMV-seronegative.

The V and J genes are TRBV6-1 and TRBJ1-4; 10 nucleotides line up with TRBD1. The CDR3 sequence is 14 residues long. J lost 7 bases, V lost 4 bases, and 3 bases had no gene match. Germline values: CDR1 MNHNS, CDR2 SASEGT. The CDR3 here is CASSGQGAGEKLFF. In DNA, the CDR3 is TGTGCCAGCAGTGGACAGGGGGCAGGTGAAAAACTGTTTTTT.

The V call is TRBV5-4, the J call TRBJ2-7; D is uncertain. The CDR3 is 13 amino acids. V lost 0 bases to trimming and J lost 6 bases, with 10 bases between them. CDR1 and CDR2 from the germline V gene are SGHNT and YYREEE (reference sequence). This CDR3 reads CASSLAGSREQYF. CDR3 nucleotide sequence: TGTGCCAGCAGCTTGGCGGGTAGCCGCGAGCAGTACTTC.

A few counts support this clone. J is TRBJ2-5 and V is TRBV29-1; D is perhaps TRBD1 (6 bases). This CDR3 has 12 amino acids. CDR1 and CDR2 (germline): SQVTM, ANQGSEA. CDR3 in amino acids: CSIVQGSETQYF. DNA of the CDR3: TGCAGTATTGTACAGGGCTCGGAGACCCAGTACTTC.

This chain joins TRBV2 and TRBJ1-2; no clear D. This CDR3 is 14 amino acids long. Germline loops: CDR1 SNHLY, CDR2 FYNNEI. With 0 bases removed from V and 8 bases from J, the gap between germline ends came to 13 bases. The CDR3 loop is CASSEANGVGGYTF. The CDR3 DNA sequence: TGTGCCAGCAGTGAAGCGAACGGGGTCGGGGGCTACACCTTC.

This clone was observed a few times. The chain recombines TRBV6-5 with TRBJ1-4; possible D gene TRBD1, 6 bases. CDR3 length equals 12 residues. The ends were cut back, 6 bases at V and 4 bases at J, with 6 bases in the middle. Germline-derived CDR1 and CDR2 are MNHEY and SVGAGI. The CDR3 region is CASRGHNEKLFF. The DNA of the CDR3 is TGTGCCAGCAGGGGACATAATGAAAAACTGTTTTTT.